This passage covers 8 T cell receptor beta chains from one sample sequenced in a study of T cells in Graves' hyperthyroidism and ophthalmopathy. RNA transcripts provided the source from which TCR beta CDR3 regions were amplified. TCR CDR3 underwent first-round RT-PCR with the HTBI primer set. TCRdb analysed the multiplex PCR reads with MiXCR anew, one entry per CDR3 protein. This table holds some 700,000 distinct CDR3 sequences, 15% to 20% found once. The sample taken for sequencing was blood. Receptor source: a man between 45 and 60 years old with Graves' hyperthyroidism.

This clonotype was counted only a few times. The V gene is TRBV27, the J gene TRBJ2-1; TRBD2 agrees at 10 bases. The germline gives CDR1 MNHEY, CDR2 SMNVEV (reference sequence). CDR3 size: 16 residues. The V and J ends lost 5 bases and 3 bases, in that order; junction bases with no gene match: 7. CDR3 amino acids: CASSAYGTSVYNEQFF. DNA of the CDR3: TGTGCCAGCAGTGCTTATGGGACTAGCGTCTACAATGAGCAGTTCTTC.

The chain is built from TRBV7-9 and TRBJ2-7; 9 bases map to TRBD1. Germline CDR1 and CDR2: SEHNR and FQNEAQ (reference sequence). The junction had 16 bases not matched to a gene; V was cut back by 5 bases and J by 2 bases. The CDR3 has 18 residues. CDR3 bases: TGTGCCAGCAGCCTTCGAAGGGGACAGGGACCAGTAACCTACGAGCAGTACTTC. It encodes CASSLRRGQGPVTYEQYF.

This clonotype was seen a few times. This chain links TRBV6-1 with TRBJ1-2; possible D gene TRBD1, 6 bases. Trimming took off 4 bases at V and 8 bases at J, with 17 bases between the two ends. The CDR3 has 14 residues. Per germline, CDR1 MNHNS and CDR2 SASEGT. DNA for the CDR3: TGTGCCAGCAGTGGGGGGGGGCTAGATCGGGGCTACACCTTC. Translation gives CASSGGGLDRGYTF.

This chain connects TRBV10-3 to TRBJ1-5; 8 nucleotides agree with TRBD1. CDR1 and CDR2 (germline): ENHRY, SYGVKD. The CDR3 contains 17 residues. The V and J ends lost 2 bases and 2 bases, in that order; junction bases with no gene match: 8. The chain's CDR3 is CAISERSGGAGNQPQHF. CDR3 bases: TGTGCCATCAGTGAGAGGTCAGGGGGCGCCGGCAATCAGCCCCAGCATTTT.

V and J are TRBV11-2 and TRBJ2-7; possible D gene TRBD2, 7 bases. The CDR3 contains 17 residues. The germline V gene has CDR1 SGHAT and CDR2 FQNNGV. The V end was cut by 1 base, the J end by 5 bases, with 21 bases between. The CDR3 loop is CASSLVVWGGARDEQYF. CDR3 DNA sequence: TGTGCCAGCAGCTTAGTCGTATGGGGGGGGGCGCGCGACGAGCAGTACTTC.

This clonotype was counted at least ten times. The chain combines TRBV27 with TRBJ2-7; the match to TRBD1 covers 7 bases. CDR1 and CDR2 (germline): MNHEY, SMNVEV (reference sequence). V dropped 6 bases and J dropped 3; count of bases not matched to a gene: 5. The CDR3 runs to 13 residues. The CDR3 region has the DNA TGTGCCAGCAGCTTGGGACAGAACTACGAGCAGTACTTC. Amino acids: CASSLGQNYEQYF.

This clonotype was recorded many times. V usage is TRBV7-2 and J usage is TRBJ1-2, with a possible D match to TRBD1 (6 bases). Germline values: CDR1 SGHTA, CDR2 FQGNSA. Trimming left V 2 bases short and J 0 bases short, with 16 bases between. The CDR3 loop spans 17 amino acids. Here the CDR3 reads CASSLYDGTPANYGYTF. The CDR3, as DNA: TGTGCCAGCAGCTTATACGACGGGACACCAGCTAACTATGGCTACACCTTC.

This clonotype turned up a few times. J is TRBJ2-3 and V is TRBV28; 11 positions match TRBD2. Germline V gives CDR1 MDHEN, CDR2 SYDVKM. J gave up 1 base and V 0 bases, and 9 bases lay outside the gene matches. The CDR3 runs 19 residues. The CDR3 loop is CASSLWKPLAGGRTDTQYF. The CDR3 nucleotides read TGTGCCAGCAGTTTATGGAAACCGCTAGCGGGAGGTCGCACAGATACGCAGTATTTT.